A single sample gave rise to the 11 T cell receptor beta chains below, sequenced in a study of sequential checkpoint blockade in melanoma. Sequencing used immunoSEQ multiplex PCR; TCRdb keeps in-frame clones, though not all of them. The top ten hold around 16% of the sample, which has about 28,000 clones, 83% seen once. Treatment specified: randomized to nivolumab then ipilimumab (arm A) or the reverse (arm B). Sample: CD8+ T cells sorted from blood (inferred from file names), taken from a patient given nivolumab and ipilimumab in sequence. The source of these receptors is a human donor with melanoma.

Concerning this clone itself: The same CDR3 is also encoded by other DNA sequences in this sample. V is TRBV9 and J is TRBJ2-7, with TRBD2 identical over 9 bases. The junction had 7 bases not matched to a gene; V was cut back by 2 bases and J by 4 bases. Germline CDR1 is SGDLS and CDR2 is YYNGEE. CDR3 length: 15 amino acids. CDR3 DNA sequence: TGTGCCAGCAGCGTGGGGGGACTAGCTTCGTACGAGCAGTACTTC. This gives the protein CASSVGGLASYEQYF.

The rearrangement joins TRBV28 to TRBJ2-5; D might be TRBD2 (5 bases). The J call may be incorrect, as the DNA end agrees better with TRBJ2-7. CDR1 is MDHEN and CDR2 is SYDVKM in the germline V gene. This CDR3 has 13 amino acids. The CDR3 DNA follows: TGTGCCAGCAGTTTACCGGGGTTCTACGAGCAGTACTTC. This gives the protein CASSLPGFYEQYF.

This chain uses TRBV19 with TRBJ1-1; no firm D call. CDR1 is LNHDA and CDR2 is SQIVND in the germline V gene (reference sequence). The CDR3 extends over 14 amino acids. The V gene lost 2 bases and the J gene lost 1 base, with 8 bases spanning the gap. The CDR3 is CASSIMAGNTEAFF. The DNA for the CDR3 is TGTGCCAGTAGTATAATGGCGGGGAACACTGAAGCTTTCTTT.

The CDR3 is CASSFKAGASYEQYF. DNA of the CDR3: TGTGCCAGCAGTTTTAAAGCGGGGGCCTCCTACGAGCAGTACTTC. The chain employs TRBV27 and TRBJ2-7; 8 nucleotides match TRBD2. Trimming cost V 3 bases and J 0 bases; bases outside gene matches: 4. The CDR3 contains 15 residues. The germline gives CDR1 MNHEY, CDR2 SMNVEV (reference sequence).

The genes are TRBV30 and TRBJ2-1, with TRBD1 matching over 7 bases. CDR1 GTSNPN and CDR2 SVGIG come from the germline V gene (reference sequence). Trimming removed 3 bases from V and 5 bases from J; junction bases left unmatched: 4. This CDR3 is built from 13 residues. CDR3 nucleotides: TGTGCCTGGAGCTCAGGACAGGACAATGAGCAGTTCTTC. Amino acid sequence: CAWSSGQDNEQFF. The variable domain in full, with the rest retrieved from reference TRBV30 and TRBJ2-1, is SQTIHQWPATLVQPVGSPLSLECTVEGTSNPNLYWYRQAAGRGLQLLFYSVGIGQISSEVPQNLSASRPQDRQFILSSKKLLLSDSGFYLCAWSSGQDNEQFFGPGTRLTVL.

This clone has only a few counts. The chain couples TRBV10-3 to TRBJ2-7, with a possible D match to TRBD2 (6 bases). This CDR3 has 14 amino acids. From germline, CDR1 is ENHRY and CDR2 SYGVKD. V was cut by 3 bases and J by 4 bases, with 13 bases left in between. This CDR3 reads CAISDVGSQYEQYF. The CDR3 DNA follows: TGTGCCATCAGTGACGTCGGGAGCCAGTACGAGCAGTACTTC.

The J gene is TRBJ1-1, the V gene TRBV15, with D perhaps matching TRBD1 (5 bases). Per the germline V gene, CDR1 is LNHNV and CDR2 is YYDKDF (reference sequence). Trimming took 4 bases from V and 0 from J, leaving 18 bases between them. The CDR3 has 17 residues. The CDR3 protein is CATSKHEDIYMNTEAFF. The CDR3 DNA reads TGTGCCACCAGCAAACACGAGGACATCTACATGAACACTGAAGCTTTCTTT.

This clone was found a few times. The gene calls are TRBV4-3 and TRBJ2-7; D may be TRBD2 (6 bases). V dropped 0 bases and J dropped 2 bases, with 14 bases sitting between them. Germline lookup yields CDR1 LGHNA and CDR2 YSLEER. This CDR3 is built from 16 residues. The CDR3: CASSQEGDGGPYEQYF. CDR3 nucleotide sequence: TGCGCCAGCAGCCAAGAGGGAGACGGGGGTCCCTACGAGCAGTACTTC.

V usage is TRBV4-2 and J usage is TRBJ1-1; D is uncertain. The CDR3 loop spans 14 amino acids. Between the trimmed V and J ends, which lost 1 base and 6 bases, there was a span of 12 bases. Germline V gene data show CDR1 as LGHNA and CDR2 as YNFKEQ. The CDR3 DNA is TGTGCCAGCAGCCAAGTCTCACTTGAATCTGAAGCTTTCTTT. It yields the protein CASSQVSLESEAFF.

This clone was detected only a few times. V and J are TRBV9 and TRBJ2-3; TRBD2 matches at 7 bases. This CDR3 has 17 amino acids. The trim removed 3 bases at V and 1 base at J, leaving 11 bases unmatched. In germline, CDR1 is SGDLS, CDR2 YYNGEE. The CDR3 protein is CASSEGTVGGGTDTQYF. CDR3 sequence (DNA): TGTGCCAGCAGCGAGGGGACCGTGGGGGGGGGCACAGATACGCAGTATTTT.

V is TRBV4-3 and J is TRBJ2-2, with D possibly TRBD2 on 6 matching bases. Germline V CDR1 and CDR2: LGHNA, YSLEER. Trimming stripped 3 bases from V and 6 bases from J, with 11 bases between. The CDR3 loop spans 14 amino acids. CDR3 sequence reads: CASSQATRPGELFF. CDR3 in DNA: TGCGCCAGCAGCCAGGCGACTAGGCCCGGGGAGCTGTTTTTT.